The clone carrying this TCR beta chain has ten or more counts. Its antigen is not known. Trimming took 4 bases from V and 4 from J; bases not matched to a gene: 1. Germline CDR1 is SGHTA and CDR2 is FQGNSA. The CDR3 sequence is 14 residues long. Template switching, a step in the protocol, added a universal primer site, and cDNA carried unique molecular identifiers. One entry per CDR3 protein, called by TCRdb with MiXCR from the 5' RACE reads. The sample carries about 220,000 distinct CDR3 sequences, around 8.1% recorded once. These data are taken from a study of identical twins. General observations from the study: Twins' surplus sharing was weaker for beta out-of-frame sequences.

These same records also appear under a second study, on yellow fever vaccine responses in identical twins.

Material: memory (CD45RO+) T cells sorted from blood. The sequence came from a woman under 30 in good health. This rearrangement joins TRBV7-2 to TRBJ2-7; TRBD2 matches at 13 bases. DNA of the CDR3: TGTGCCAGCAGCTGGACTAGCGGGAGTTACGAGCAGTACTTC. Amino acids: CASSWTSGSYEQYF.